The sequence of this T cell receptor (beta chain) was determined in a study of cytomegalovirus exposure and HLA in healthy donors (dated by TCRdb to the late 2010s). Background for the entire study: An earlier analysis of several hundred of the donors reported about 250 Gb of sequence data and roughly 100 million unique TCR beta sequences from about 179 million T cells. An early release covering approximately 600 HLA-typed donors comprised about 290 gigabases of sequencing data and 65 million to 100 million unique TCR sequences. Of the roughly 400 genotyped donors, roughly 85% fell in the genetic ancestry cluster associated with self-reported Caucasian donors. The study aimed to test whether cataloging public T cell receptors could reveal signatures of past pathogen exposure. The study used immunosequencing to profile the T cell repertoires of 666 subjects and linked those repertoires to cytomegalovirus serostatus. A separate validation cohort of over a hundred different subjects was used in addition to the 666-subject first cohort. The study combined high-throughput TCR immunosequencing, statistical association of individual TCRs with disease status, and machine learning to predict cytomegalovirus infection status. In a later analysis, previously published TCR beta repertoires from roughly 710 donors were re-analyzed and high-resolution HLA genotyping was added so that TCR occurrence patterns could be studied. Rather than drawing on any new phenotypic data, the later analysis identified candidate immune exposures from TCR beta sequences and the way those sequences occurred across donors. An earlier analysis of some 500 of the donors used high-throughput TCR beta sequencing to judge whether each TCR beta V gene segment behaved as functional or pseudogenic. Donor age, sex, ethnicity and CMV serostatus were compiled alongside the repertoire data. Genome-wide SNP genotypes for about 65% of the roughly 670 donors were used in a later genetic analysis, which treated that subset as a discovery cohort. Every repertoire in the discovery cohort had been generated on one and the same sequencing platform. HLA typing covered class I and class II loci at four-digit resolution. The number of typed donors differed by locus: about 620-640 for A, B, C, DRB1 and DQB1; approximately 540 for DQA1; 606 for DPA1; and some 470 for DPB1. About five DR-DQ haplotypes were treated as single units for association and clustering because of strong linkage in the cohort. Across about 380 genotyped donors of the cohort, an average of about 240,000 unique TCR beta nucleotide sequences per donor were sequenced, and 15% to 20% of those sequences were non-productive. Findings and caveats that apply to the study as a whole: The study listed 164 TCR beta chains as associated with cytomegalovirus. In an earlier analysis of approximately 600 of the donors, most TCR beta V segments were observed in productive rearrangements about 90% or about 30% of the time, broadly matching IMGT annotations. In both the original and validation cohorts, the classifier was reported to diagnose cytomegalovirus status with high specificity and sensitivity. The authors suggested that the approach could potentially be extended to other disease states and immunological phenotypes. A later analysis found that TCR association rates varied across HLA loci, with DRB1 alleles showing the most associated TCRs and HLA-C alleles the fewest. When HLA alleles, especially DR and DQ, strongly co-occurred, TCR associations were difficult to assign to individual alleles. A further reported finding was that TCR beta sequences accurately predicted the HLA-A and HLA-B alleles for most subjects in the first cohort. A group of highly shared sequence variants was considered likely to be a technical artifact of the sequencing pipeline. A later analysis found that HLA-associated TCR beta chains were more clonally expanded and had lower generation probabilities than equally common non-associated chains. Because counts were too low, roughly 17 rarely observed V segments, including chromosome 9 orphons, were left out of the earlier analysis of approximately 580 of the donors. In vitro tests confirmed that a few of the cytomegalovirus-associated TCR beta chains recognize cytomegalovirus antigens. Roughly uniform sequencing depth across donors was assumed in presence/absence analyses, although this assumption may not hold. A later analysis reported that several top co-occurrence clusters appeared linked to parvovirus B19, influenza, CMV and Epstein-Barr virus. Most TCR sequences were observed very rarely across donors, whereas some public TCRs were present in many individuals. Immune exposure information for the cohort was limited to CMV serostatus. Most CMV-associated TCR beta chains appeared to be HLA-restricted in a later analysis, and the HLA associations seemed to be driven largely by CMV exposure. In a later analysis, 15,000 to 20,000 TCR beta sequences were associated with specific HLA alleles at a false discovery rate of 0.05. Because HLA typing was missing for some donors at each locus, association tests included only the typed subset. The cohort was sequenced for TCR beta chains only, and without alpha or paired-chain data the features that could be detected were limited. An association between a missense DCLRE1C variant and V-gene and J-gene trimming of TCR beta chains was found in a later genetic analysis and replicated in an independent cohort. Correlated functional status among segregating V segments might reflect linkage disequilibrium, but an unknown experimental factor could not be ruled out. Compared with the roughly 710-donor mean, donors in an Asian-associated ancestry cluster had fewer N-insertions in productive TCRs, according to a later genetic analysis.

Receptor amplification or capture employed the immunoSEQ multiplex PCR assay. For the multiplex PCR, a mixture combining 60 forward primers for TCR Vbeta segments and 13 reverse primers for TCR Jbeta segments was used. The CDR3 region of rearranged TCR beta genes was amplified from genomic DNA by a multiplex PCR assay. The Illumina HiSeq System was used to sequence the amplified TCR beta libraries as 87-base-pair reads. The original pipeline was this. A later analysis tallied about 77 million unique TCR beta chains across the 666 repertoires, and approximately 12 million of those chains were shared by two or more donors. Raw reads were error-corrected and collapsed into unique sequences by a nearest-neighbor algorithm in which closely related sequences were merged to remove PCR and sequencing errors. V, D and J gene segments were assigned by aligning CDR3 sequences to IMGT reference sequences. For a sequence to be retained, a match of at least six nucleotides was required to both a V gene segment and a J gene segment. A rearrangement counted as productive if the CDR3 had no stop codons and remained in frame with V and J, and every other rearrangement counted as non-productive. CDR3 was defined by IMGT convention, running from the second conserved V-encoded cysteine to the conserved J-encoded phenylalanine. The earlier analysis of about 610 of the donors excluded any sequence lacking an unambiguous match to a single V gene segment. An earlier analysis of 587 of the donors called V segments functional above 56.7% productive rearrangements and segregating when the between-donor standard deviation exceeded 5%. To diagnose cytomegalovirus status from the catalog of TCR beta chain sequences, a statistical classification framework was built. V and J gene assignment, in a later analysis, came from comparing TCR nucleotide sequences with IMGT/GENE-DB human TR gene sequences. A later analysis assigned CDR3 sequences and most-parsimonious VDJ recombination scenarios with the TCRdist pipeline. In a later analysis, each TCR beta chain was defined by its CDR3 amino acid sequence together with its V-gene family, and reads lacking a unique V-gene family were excluded. A later analysis removed over 500 highly shared, low-generation-probability nucleotide sequences to deal with suspected cross-contamination and a sequencing artifact. In a later analysis, a clonal expansion index was calculated for each public chain from normalized within-repertoire ranks of inferred template counts. In a later analysis, generation probabilities were computed using a VDJ recombination model fitted to out-of-frame rearrangements, and the results were checked against IGoR. In a later analysis, hypergeometric tests were used to score TCR-TCR, TCR-HLA and TCR-CMV co-occurrence, with a repertoire-size bias correction applied to TCR pairs. A later analysis estimated false discovery rates by permuting HLA or CMV assignments 20 times. In a later analysis, co-occurring TCRs were grouped with DBSCAN, and TCRdist sequence similarity was added when clustering was performed within HLA-allele-positive subsets. Co-occurrence clustering excluded repertoires with fewer than 30,000 or more than 120,000 public chains, plus five with anomalous nucleotide sharing. Not all clones reach the TCRdb copy of this immuneACCESS table, which keeps in-frame sequences only. Checked studies attribute under half of the gap to unresolved V genes and leave the rest unexplained. D and trimming come from the DNA, and the V and J calls and clone size come from that table. The sample contains 190,000 or so clones, 75% to 85% of them found a single time. 0.5% to 0.8% of the sample goes to the ten largest clones.

The cohort consisted of 666 healthy bone marrow donors. At the time of sampling, every cohort member was nominally healthy, though immune exposures that went unrecorded were likely present. The donor was CMV seronegative and was included in the group of under 450 seronegative cohort members. Each donor provided a peripheral blood sample, and peripheral blood mononuclear cells were used for TCR beta sequencing. Genomic DNA was extracted from the blood cell samples with the Qiagen DNeasy Blood Extraction Kit. About this clone itself: Its target antigen remains unknown. Per-base qualities were not stored, and no clone one base away is much larger.

What was sequenced was PBMCs. The origin of this receptor is a boy aged 10-17 years in good health and CMV-seronegative.

The nucleotides are TGTGCCAGCTCACTACTAGGCCGGGAAAAACTGTTTTTT. Its translation reads: CASSLLGREKLFF. The V and J segments used are TRBV18 and TRBJ1-4, with the D gene too uncertain to name. CDR1 and CDR2 are drawn from the germline V gene: KGHSH, LQKENI. There are 13 amino acids in the CDR3, from cysteine to phenylalanine inclusive. The sequence is cut down to CDR3 DNA, 39 bases in frame from base 1. Relative to germline, V is 4 bases shorter and J is 8 bases shorter, with 11 bases between their ends.